This entry lists 30 T cell receptor beta chains sequenced from one sample in a study of cytomegalovirus exposure and HLA in healthy donors. 60 Vbeta and 13 Jbeta primers were used in PCR. TCRdb keeps only in-frame clones here, not all; method: immunoSEQ multiplex PCR. Of a few hundred thousand clones in the sample, approximately 80% were seen once. The sequenced sample consisted of PBMCs. The receptors derive from a girl between 5 and 17 years old in good health and CMV-seronegative.

V usage is TRBV14 and J usage is TRBJ1-1; 8 nucleotides align to TRBD1. The germline gives CDR1 SGHDN, CDR2 FVKESK. The CDR3 is 15 residues long. V trimming: 4 bases; J trimming: 4 bases; junction bases outside the gene matches: 8. The CDR3 region has the DNA TGTGCCAGCAGCCTTGGGACAGGAAGGACCACTGAAGCTTTCTTT. Protein product: CASSLGTGRTTEAFF.

This rearrangement joins TRBV5-1 to TRBJ2-7, with TRBD2 as a possible D gene (6 bases). This CDR3 region has 15 residues. Germline V CDR1 and CDR2: SGHRS, YFSETQ. V was trimmed by 4 bases and J by 2 bases, leaving 16 bases between them. In nucleotides, the CDR3 is TGCGCCAGCAGCCTAACGGGGGTAAACCCCTACGAGCAGTACTTC. This translates into CASSLTGVNPYEQYF.

The V gene is TRBV18, the J gene TRBJ2-5; TRBD1 matches 9 bases. Germline V gives CDR1 KGHSH, CDR2 LQKENI. The CDR3 is made up of 14 amino acids. J was trimmed by 2 bases and V by 4 bases; bases with no gene match: 2. The CDR3 sequence is CASSRTGVQETQYF. CDR3 DNA: TGTGCCAGCTCACGGACAGGGGTTCAAGAGACCCAGTACTTC.

The rearrangement links TRBV2 to TRBJ2-3; tentatively, D is TRBD2 (6 bases). The CDR3 runs 14 residues. Looked up from germline, CDR1 is SNHLY and CDR2 is FYNNEI. The V end was cut by 7 bases, the J end by 9 bases, with 20 bases between. CDR3 nucleotide sequence: TGTGCCAGCATTCAGACCGGGAGACCAGGAACGCAGTATTTT. As protein: CASIQTGRPGTQYF.

The chain links TRBV7-3 to TRBJ2-1; a weak D match, TRBD2 (6 bases). Trimming pared 1 base from V and 2 bases from J, leaving 21 bases between. CDR1 and CDR2 (germline): SGHTA, FQGTGA. This CDR3 region has 19 residues. For the CDR3, the DNA is TGTGCCAGCAGCTTAAATCTGGCGGGGACCGTCTCCCCCTACAATGAGCAGTTCTTC. Its protein product is CASSLNLAGTVSPYNEQFF.

The V and J genes are TRBV5-8 and TRBJ2-7, with a tentative D call TRBD1 (5 bases). V lost 2 bases and J lost 1, with 7 bases in between. Germline CDR1 SGHTS, CDR2 YDEGEE. The CDR3 covers 13 residues. CDR3 coding DNA: TGTGCCAGCAGCTTCAGGGTTTCCTACGAGCAGTACTTC. This encodes CASSFRVSYEQYF. The variable domain in full, with the rest retrieved from reference TRBV5-8 and TRBJ2-7, is EAGVTQSPTHLIKTRGQQATLRCSPISGHTSVYWYQQALGLGLQFLLWYDEGEERNRGNFPPRFSGRQFPNYSSELNVNALELEDSALYLCASSFRVSYEQYFGPGTRLTVT.

The gene calls are TRBV9 and TRBJ1-6; TRBD1 agrees at 7 bases. This CDR3 spans 16 amino acids. The germline V gene encodes CDR1 SGDLS and CDR2 YYNGEE. The V gene end was trimmed by 3 bases and the J gene end by 7 bases; junction bases not matched to a gene: 10. The CDR3 sequence: CASSDRTGTANSPLHF. CDR3 in DNA: TGTGCCAGCAGCGATCGTACCGGGACAGCGAATTCACCCCTCCACTTT.

This chain joins TRBV19 and TRBJ1-4, with D tentatively TRBD1 (5 bases). The V gene's germline CDR1 is LNHDA and CDR2 SQIVND (reference sequence). This CDR3 has 15 residues. With 6 bases removed from V and 3 bases from J, the gap between germline ends came to 14 bases. CDR3 DNA sequence: TGTGCCAGTAGCCGAGTAAGGGGCCCTAATGAAAAACTGTTTTTT. Translating it yields CASSRVRGPNEKLFF. Based on the CDR3 plus reference TRBV19 and TRBJ1-4, the full variable domain is DGGITQSPKYLFRKEGQNVTLSCEQNLNHDAMYWYRQDPGQGLRLIYYSQIVNDFQKGDIAEGYSVSREKKESFPLTVTSAQKNPTAFYLCASSRVRGPNEKLFFGSGTQLSVL.

This clone was seen just once. V is TRBV27 and J is TRBJ1-2, with TRBD1 identical over 7 bases. The germline CDR1 and CDR2 sequences are MNHEY and SMNVEV (reference sequence). Trimming took 3 bases from V and 2 from J; bases not matched to a gene: 15. The CDR3 extends over 18 amino acids. As DNA, the CDR3 is TGTGCCAGCAGTTTCCGAACTGGGGACAGACGCTCCAACTATGGCTACACCTTC. Translation: CASSFRTGDRRSNYGYTF.

The V gene is TRBV28, the J gene TRBJ1-3; D gene ambiguous. The V end was cut by 6 bases, the J end by 4 bases, with 19 bases between. Germline values: CDR1 MDHEN, CDR2 SYDVKM. CDR3 length: 16 amino acids. This chain's CDR3 is CASSHSSRSGGNTIYF. CDR3 sequence (DNA): TGTGCCAGCAGCCATAGCTCTCGAAGCGGGGGAAACACCATATATTTT.

The chain carries TRBV27 and TRBJ2-7, with 9 bases identical to TRBD1. This CDR3 is 14 amino acids long. The germline V gene encodes CDR1 MNHEY and CDR2 SMNVEV (reference sequence). J was trimmed by 2 bases and V by 5 bases; bases with no gene match: 4. In DNA form, the CDR3 reads TGTGCCAGCAGTCCGGGGGACAGGGCCTACGAGCAGTACTTC. Translation gives CASSPGDRAYEQYF.

The V and J genes are TRBV2 and TRBJ1-3; TRBD1 might be the D (6 bases). V was cut by 7 bases and J by 0 bases, with 16 bases left in between. The germline V gene has CDR1 SNHLY and CDR2 FYNNEI. CDR3 length: 16 amino acids. In nucleotides, the CDR3 is TGTGCCAGCAATAGGCCGGACAGTAACTCTGGAAACACCATATATTTT. The encoded protein is CASNRPDSNSGNTIYF.

V and J are TRBV6-5 and TRBJ1-2; D might be TRBD1 (6 bases). This CDR3 contains 15 residues. Germline assignment: CDR1 MNHEY and CDR2 SVGAGI. Trimming pared 0 bases from V and 4 bases from J, leaving 12 bases between. CDR3 in amino acids: CASSYSFRTAYGYTF. Written as DNA, the CDR3 is TGTGCCAGCAGTTACTCGTTTCGGACAGCCTATGGCTACACCTTC.

In nucleotides, the CDR3 is TGTGCCAGCAGCTTGGGCTGGGGGCGATTGACTGAAGCTTTCTTT. Protein product: CASSLGWGRLTEAFF. The chain uses TRBV5-6 and TRBJ1-1; a weak D match, TRBD1 (6 bases). The CDR3 loop spans 15 amino acids. Germline CDR1 reads SGHDT; CDR2 reads YYEEEE. V was pared by 0 bases and J by 5 bases, with 14 bases between.

On this clone itself: Relative to the germline gene, one junction end is altered; a read error may explain this. This specimen includes other DNA sequences encoding the same CDR3. The chain is built from TRBV30 and TRBJ1-3; D gene uncertain. Germline CDR1 reads GTSNPN; CDR2 reads SVGIG (reference sequence). The CDR3 spans 14 residues. The CDR3 spells CAWIPRISGNTIYF. CDR3 nucleotide sequence: TGTGCCTGGATTCCGAGGATCTCTGGAAACACCATATACTTT.

This chain uses TRBV7-9 with TRBJ2-5, with TRBD2 matching 8 bases. The CDR3 is 11 residues long. After removal of 5 bases from V and 9 bases from J, the junction contained 2 bases not matched to a gene. The germline V gene has CDR1 SEHNR and CDR2 FQNEAQ (reference sequence). The CDR3 sequence is CASSIGGAQYF. The CDR3 coding sequence is TGTGCCAGCAGCATCGGGGGGGCCCAGTACTTC.

The chain uses TRBV6-6 and TRBJ2-1, with 7 bases identical to TRBD1. The CDR3 runs to 16 residues. J gave up 8 bases and V 5 bases, and 15 bases lay outside the gene matches. Looked up from germline, CDR1 is MNHNY and CDR2 is SVGAGI (reference sequence). This chain's CDR3 is CASSGETGVAVDEQFF. Here the CDR3 DNA reads TGTGCCAGCAGTGGGGAAACAGGGGTGGCGGTCGATGAGCAGTTCTTC.

The chain couples TRBV5-1 to TRBJ1-3; the D gene is possibly TRBD1 (5 bases). Germline CDR1 is SGHRS and CDR2 is YFSETQ. The CDR3 length is 14 residues. The V end lost 1 base, the J end lost 2 bases, and 7 bases lay between the germline ends. CDR3 loop: CASSLTGAGNTIYF. CDR3 nucleotide sequence: TGCGCCAGCAGCTTGACAGGTGCTGGAAACACCATATATTTT.

The genes are TRBV7-9 and TRBJ1-2, with D unclear. Trimming shortened V by 2 bases and J by 0 bases, and 10 bases separated the two germline ends. Germline V lookup: CDR1 SEHNR, CDR2 FQNEAQ (reference sequence). CDR3 size: 15 residues. DNA of the CDR3: TGTGCCAGCAGCTTATTCGTCAGTACTAACTATGGCTACACCTTC. The encoded protein is CASSLFVSTNYGYTF. The variable domain in full, with the rest retrieved from reference TRBV7-9 and TRBJ1-2, is DTGVSQNPRHKITKRGQNVTFRCDPISEHNRLYWYRQTLGQGPEFLTYFQNEAQLEKSRLLSDRFSAERPKGSFSTLEIQRTEQGDSAMYLCASSLFVSTNYGYTFGSGTRLTVV.

The chain links TRBV28 to TRBJ2-7; 7 positions agree with TRBD1. This CDR3 is built from 16 residues. Germline loops: CDR1 MDHEN, CDR2 SYDVKM. V shed 3 bases and J 3 bases; nucleotides not matched to a gene: 11. CDR3 sequence: CASSFLGGDGGYEQYF. The CDR3 DNA follows: TGTGCCAGCAGTTTCCTAGGGGGCGACGGAGGCTACGAGCAGTACTTC.

The genes are TRBV16 and TRBJ1-1; D might be TRBD1 (5 bases). The CDR3 contains 16 residues. V dropped 4 bases and J dropped 0 bases, with 15 bases sitting between them. Germline V gene lookup returns CDR1 KGHSY and CDR2 FQNENV. CDR3 sequence: CASSPRRDSMNTEAFF. For the CDR3, the DNA is TGTGCCAGCAGCCCCCGTCGGGACTCTATGAACACTGAAGCTTTCTTT. The entire variable domain, with the rest obtained from reference TRBV16 and TRBJ1-1, is as follows: GEEVAQTPKHLVRGEGQKAKLYCAPIKGHSYVFWYQQVLKNEFKFLISFQNENVFDETGMPKERFSAKCLPNSPCSLEIQATKLEDSAVYFCASSPRRDSMNTEAFFGQGTRLTVV.

The gene calls are TRBV9 and TRBJ2-1; no clear D. Germline V gives CDR1 SGDLS, CDR2 YYNGEE. The CDR3 consists of 20 residues. With 4 bases removed from V and 1 base from J, the gap between germline ends came to 27 bases. The CDR3 DNA reads TGTGCCAGCAGCCCCACCACTCGAAAAGCGCTATCGGTTTCCTACAATGAGCAGTTCTTC. It translates to CASSPTTRKALSVSYNEQFF.

The rearrangement joins TRBV4-3 to TRBJ1-6, with D possibly matching TRBD1 (6 bases). Between the trimmed V and J ends, which lost 5 bases and 6 bases, there was a span of 11 bases. The CDR3 sequence is 14 residues long. Per the germline V gene, CDR1 is LGHNA and CDR2 is YSLEER. In nucleotides, the CDR3 is TGCGCCAGCAGCGCACAGGGAGTTAATTCACCCCTCCACTTT. Amino acids: CASSAQGVNSPLHF.

This chain uses TRBV30 with TRBJ1-6, with D unclear. The V end lost 1 base, the J end lost 5 bases, and 6 bases lay between the germline ends. The V gene's germline CDR1 is GTSNPN and CDR2 SVGIG (reference sequence). CDR3 length: 13 residues. CDR3 nucleotides: TGTGCCTGGAGTGCGGGTAATAATTCACCCCTCCACTTT. Protein: CAWSAGNNSPLHF.

With respect to this clone: One end of the junction varies from germline; a read error may be responsible. V gene TRBV7-7 combines with J gene TRBJ2-1, with TRBD1 matching 7 bases. The CDR3 contains 13 residues. Per germline, CDR1 SSHAT and CDR2 FNYEAQ (reference sequence). CDR3 in amino acids: CASSQDRANEQFF. CDR3 coding DNA: TGTGCTAGCAGCCAAGACAGGGCCAATGAGCAGTTCTTC.

This chain uses TRBV7-8 with TRBJ2-3; D unclear. CDR1 is SGHVS and CDR2 is FQNEAQ in the germline V gene. The V end was cut by 3 bases, the J end by 4 bases, with 11 bases between. There are 14 residues in the CDR3. Written as DNA, the CDR3 is TGTGCCAGCAGCTTCAGTTCCCGGGCAGATACGCAGTATTTT. This gives the protein CASSFSSRADTQYF.

The gene calls are TRBV12-5 and TRBJ2-7; D gene uncertain. Germline CDR1 LGHNT, CDR2 FRNRAP. V was clipped by 7 bases and J by 3 bases, with 16 bases between them. The CDR3 has 14 residues. CDR3 amino acids: CASAPPQALYEQYF. Here the CDR3 DNA reads TGTGCTAGTGCTCCCCCCCAGGCCCTCTACGAGCAGTACTTC.

This clone was seen a single time. V gene TRBV9 combines with J gene TRBJ1-3; perhaps TRBD1 as D (5 bases). Per the germline V gene, CDR1 is SGDLS and CDR2 is YYNGEE. The CDR3 extends over 14 amino acids. V was shortened by 3 bases and J by 4 bases, with 11 bases between the two germline ends. In nucleotides, the CDR3 is TGTGCCAGCAGCGCTAGGGGTTACGGAAACACCATATATTTT. Translating it yields CASSARGYGNTIYF.

V and J are TRBV19 and TRBJ1-5; the D is unclear. CDR1 and CDR2 from the germline V gene are LNHDA and SQIVND (reference sequence). CDR3 length: 13 amino acids. V lost 3 bases and J 5 bases, leaving 8 bases between the germline ends. CDR3 bases: TGTGCCAGTAGTATTAGAACAGATCAGCCCCAGCATTTT. Translated: CASSIRTDQPQHF.

The chain joins TRBV7-2 to TRBJ2-3; D gene uncertain. Looked up from germline, CDR1 is SGHTA and CDR2 is FQGNSA. This CDR3 has 13 residues. V shed 3 bases and J shed 2 bases, with 6 bases lying between them. This CDR3 reads CASSLSYTDTQYF. Here the CDR3 DNA reads TGTGCCAGCAGCTTGTCCTACACAGATACGCAGTATTTT.